This TCR beta chain was recovered during a study of blood T cell repertoires in COVID-19. Study in general: The United States, Italy and Spain supplied acute and convalescent COVID-19 samples. The analysed material was cDNA or gDNA that came from T cells, B-cell-depleted T cells, or PBMCs.

Per the study methods: It was from reference gene primer amplification that nucleated cell counts were estimated. Profiled with immunoSEQ multiplex PCR; TCRdb holds only in-frame clones, not every one. That table gives V, J and clone size, and the DNA gave D and trimming. The repertoire holds approximately 200,000 clones, with about 91% as singletons. Everyone who took part was about 18 to 90 years old, and they came from about two dozen US areas. Unmatched junction bases numbered 14, after V lost 5 bases and J lost 3 bases. The CDR3 contains 18 residues. Germline-derived CDR1 and CDR2 are SEHNR and FQNEAQ (reference sequence). In this sample, this clone turned up once.

Sequencing was carried out using PBMCs or T cells enriched from blood (not recorded which). The origin of this receptor is a woman aged 40 to 50 with acute COVID-19. V is TRBV7-9 and J is TRBJ1-3; 9 nucleotides agree with TRBD1. CDR3 region: CASSQLQGAAGLGNTIYF. The CDR3 DNA sequence: TGTGCCAGCAGCCAATTACAGGGGGCGGCCGGACTTGGAAACACCATATATTTT.